Following are 8 T cell receptor beta chains from one sample sequenced in a study of blood T cells in healthy people across ages. A second 7 to 11 cycle PCR used barcoded and J-beta primers. TCRdb fed the 5' RACE reads into MiXCR, producing one record per CDR3 protein. The repertoire includes some 940,000 distinct CDR3 sequences, about 29% of them detected once, and roughly 10% sits in the top ten. A further study also used this sample, focusing on T cells of mothers and their children.

Sequencing used blood. The receptors were sampled from a middle-aged woman in good health.

The chain uses TRBV6-2 or TRBV6-3 and TRBJ2-3; TRBD1 is a possible D gene (5 bases). This CDR3 is 15 amino acids long. Germline CDR1 reads MNHEY; CDR2 reads SVGEGT. Between the trimmed V and J ends, which lost 2 bases and 8 bases, there was a span of 17 bases. Written as DNA, the CDR3 is TGTGCCAGCAGTTACGGTCTCAGGGCAAATCCTACGCAGTATTTT. Translation gives CASSYGLRANPTQYF.

The chain uses TRBV7-9 and TRBJ1-1; TRBD1 matches at 8 bases. This CDR3 has 18 residues. Trimming removed 6 bases from V and 3 bases from J; junction bases left unmatched: 18. Germline CDR1 reads SEHNR; CDR2 reads FQNEAQ (reference sequence). CDR3 nucleotide sequence: TGTGCCAGCAGATTAACTCCCAACCCCAGGGGGCGCGACACTGAAGCTTTCTTT. It translates to CASRLTPNPRGRDTEAFF.

In its sample, this clonotype was seen a few times. The chain is built from TRBV9 and TRBJ2-7; 9 bases map to TRBD1. The CDR3 consists of 14 residues. V was clipped by 4 bases and J by 4 bases; unmatched bases: 6. The germline V gene has CDR1 SGDLS and CDR2 YYNGEE. This CDR3 is CASSSLTGGYEQYF. The CDR3 DNA reads TGTGCCAGCAGCTCGCTGACAGGGGGTTACGAGCAGTACTTC.

This clonotype showed up just a few times. The CDR3 protein is CASSQEMMARRNSPLHF. CDR3 in DNA: TGCGCCAGCAGCCAAGAAATGATGGCCAGGCGAAACTCACCCCTCCACTTT. The rearrangement uses TRBV4-1 and TRBJ1-6, with D hard to call. With 0 bases removed from V and 10 bases from J, the gap between germline ends came to 19 bases. CDR3 length: 17 residues. Germline V lookup: CDR1 MGHRA, CDR2 YSYEKL.

The J gene is TRBJ1-5, the V gene TRBV5-1; D is ambiguous. There are 18 residues in the CDR3. Deletions cut 1 base from V and 5 bases from J, with 22 bases between. Germline assignment: CDR1 SGHRS and CDR2 YFSETQ. CDR3 nucleotides: TGCGCCAGCAGCTTGCCGCGCCGCTCCGACCACAGTTATCAGCCCCAGCATTTT. It specifies CASSLPRRSDHSYQPQHF. The whole variable domain, remainder taken from reference TRBV5-1 and TRBJ1-5, is KAGVTQTPRYLIKTRGQQVTLSCSPISGHRSVSWYQQTPGQGLQFLFEYFSETQRNKGNFPGRFSGRQFSNSRSEMNVSTLELGDSALYLCASSLPRRSDHSYQPQHFGDGTRLSIL.

The chain combines TRBV7-2 with TRBJ2-3, with 7 bases aligning to TRBD1. V dropped 4 bases and J dropped 3; count of bases not matched to a gene: 10. The CDR3 loop spans 16 amino acids. CDR1 SGHTA and CDR2 FQGNSA come from the germline V gene. This CDR3 is CASSSQGLAGTDTQYF. The DNA for the CDR3 is TGTGCCAGCAGCTCACAGGGGCTTGCCGGAACAGATACGCAGTATTTT.

The J gene is TRBJ2-4, the V gene TRBV12-3 or TRBV12-4; perhaps TRBD2 as D (5 bases). Judging by the DNA end, TRBJ2-7 fits better; the J call may be wrong. The length of the CDR3 is 14 residues. In DNA form, the CDR3 reads TGTGCCAGCAGTTTAGGGTCGGGGAGCGGCGAGCAGTACTTC. It yields the protein CASSLGSGSGEQYF.

This chain joins TRBV29-1 and TRBJ2-7; TRBD1 agrees at 10 bases. CDR3 size: 12 residues. J lost 5 bases, V lost 3 bases, and 1 base had no gene match. CDR1 is SQVTM, CDR2 ANQGSEA, per germline. CDR3 nucleotide sequence: TGCAGCGTTGAGACAGGGGGCCACGAGCAGTACTTC. Its protein is CSVETGGHEQYF.